This T cell receptor (beta chain) was identified during a study of response to subunit inactivated influenza vaccine. Whole-study results and caveats: There was a suggestion from the authors that each seasonal influenza vaccination recruits few new T cells.

This clonotype came up a few times. Its matching antigen is unknown. From the RT-PCR reads, TCRdb called clonotypes with MiXCR, one entry per CDR3 protein. The sample records about 700,000 distinct CDR3 sequences, approximately 15% being singletons. V was trimmed by 4 bases and J by 7 bases, leaving 17 bases between them. This CDR3 has 16 residues. The TCR originated in a man aged 45 to 65 who received an inactivated influenza vaccine. Source: PBMCs from blood, taken approximately 15 days before vaccination. The chain links TRBV12-3 or TRBV12-4 to TRBJ1-6; possibly TRBD1 for D (5 bases). DNA for the CDR3: TGTGCCAGCAGTTCGAACGCCCGCAGGGAAAATTCACCCCTCCACTTT. Translating it yields CASSSNARRENSPLHF.